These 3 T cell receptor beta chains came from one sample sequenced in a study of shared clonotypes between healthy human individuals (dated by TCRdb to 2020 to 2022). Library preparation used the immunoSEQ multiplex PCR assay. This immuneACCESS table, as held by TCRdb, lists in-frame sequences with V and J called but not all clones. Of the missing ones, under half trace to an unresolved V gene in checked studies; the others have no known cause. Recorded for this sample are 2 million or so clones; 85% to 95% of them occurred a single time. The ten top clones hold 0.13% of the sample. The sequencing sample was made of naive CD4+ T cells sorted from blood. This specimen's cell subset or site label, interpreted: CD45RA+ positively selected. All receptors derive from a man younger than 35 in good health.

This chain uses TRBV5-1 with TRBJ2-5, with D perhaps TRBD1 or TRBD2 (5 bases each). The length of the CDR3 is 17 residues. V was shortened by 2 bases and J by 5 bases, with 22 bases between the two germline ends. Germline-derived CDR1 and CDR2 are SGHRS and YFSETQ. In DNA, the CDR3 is TGCGCCAGCAGCTTCGAGTCCATGGGGGACCCTCCGGAGACCCAGTACTTC. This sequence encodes CASSFESMGDPPETQYF.

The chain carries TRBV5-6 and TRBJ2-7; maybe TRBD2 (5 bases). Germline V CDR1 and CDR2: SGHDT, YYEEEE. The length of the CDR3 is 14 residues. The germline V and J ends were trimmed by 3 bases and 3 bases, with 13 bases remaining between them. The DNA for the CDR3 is TGTGCCAGCAGCTCGGAAATGGGGAGCTACGAGCAGTACTTC. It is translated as CASSSEMGSYEQYF.

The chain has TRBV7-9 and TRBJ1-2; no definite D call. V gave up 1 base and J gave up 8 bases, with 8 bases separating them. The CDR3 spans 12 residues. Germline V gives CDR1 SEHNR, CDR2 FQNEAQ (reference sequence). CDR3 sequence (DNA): TGTGCCAGCAGCTTAGTAGCGCGCGGCTACACCTTC. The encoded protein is CASSLVARGYTF.